The clone carrying this T cell receptor (beta chain) was counted many times. Its antigen is still unknown. The data stem from a study of blood T cells in healthy people across ages. Background on the study: Researchers report that template switching captured about one barcoded beta molecule per two T cells. Points from the study as a whole: Diversity figures derived from one million T cells were judged to underestimate the true value. Older age went with lower TCR beta diversity per million T cells, in a roughly linear way.

The CDR3 covers 13 residues. The V gene lost 8 bases and the J gene lost 3 bases, with 16 bases spanning the gap. Germline V gives CDR1 DFQATT, CDR2 SNEGSKA (reference sequence). It was with a sample-barcoded 5' primer and a J-beta primer mix that a second PCR of about 6 to 11 cycles was run. TCRdb ran MiXCR on the 5' RACE reads and lists one entry per CDR3 protein. The sample lists around 900,000 distinct CDR3 sequences; more than 25% were seen once. This rearrangement joins TRBV20-1 to TRBJ2-5, with a weak D call TRBD2 (6 bases). The sequence was collected from a woman older than 75 in good health. The sample consisted of blood. CDR3 in amino acids: CSSNSGGEETQYF. The CDR3 nucleotides read TGCAGTAGCAATAGCGGCGGGGAAGAGACCCAGTACTTC.